This TCR beta chain derives from a study of shared clonotypes between healthy human individuals. On this clone: Other nucleotide sequences from this sample produce the same CDR3.

The CDR3 totals 14 residues. Germline values: CDR1 KGHSH, CDR2 LQKENI. With 2 bases clipped from V and 5 bases from J, the junction kept 4 bases outside the gene matches. The sequenced material, unsorted PBMC DNA, was run on ten immunoSEQ deep assay plates. Sequencing used immunoSEQ multiplex PCR; TCRdb keeps in-frame clones, though not all of them. Of about 480,000 clones in the sample, 60% to 80% were seen once. Every contributor of samples was a Caucasian grown-up residing in Nashville, Tennessee. Genomic DNA of unsorted samples came from roughly 90 million PBMCs. The source material was PBMCs. The chain is built from TRBV18 and TRBJ1-1; 8 bases are a match to TRBD1. This TCR derives from a woman aged 40 to 50 in good health. Some clones in this sample may be carry-over from other donors' samples. The CDR3 sequence is CASSPGTGGTEAFF. CDR3 DNA: TGTGCCAGCTCACCAGGGACAGGAGGGACTGAAGCTTTCTTT.